The source of this T cell receptor beta chain is a study of cytomegalovirus exposure and HLA in healthy donors. This CDR3 contains 14 residues. Germline-derived CDR1 and CDR2 are SGHDN and FVKESK. V shed 5 bases and J 2 bases; nucleotides not matched to a gene: 5. Primers included in the PCR were 60 Vbeta and 13 Jbeta primers. Here immunoSEQ multiplex PCR was the method, and the copy in TCRdb shows in-frame clones only, minus some. The table shows over 50,000 clones, with about 89% occurring only once. The chain couples TRBV14 to TRBJ1-1, with 7 bases aligning to TRBD1. The clonotype was recovered from a man between 18 and 29 years old in good health and CMV-seronegative. Sequencing was performed on PBMCs. The CDR3 here is CASSIQGPNTEAFF. In DNA, the CDR3 is TGTGCCAGCAGCATACAGGGGCCCAACACTGAAGCTTTCTTT.